The TCR beta chain described here comes from a study of blood T cell repertoires in COVID-19. Looking at the study overall: Sample material is recorded as cDNA or gDNA derived from T cells, B-cell-depleted T cells, or PBMCs.

This clone occurred a few times. Measured with immunoSEQ multiplex PCR; TCRdb has only the in-frame clones, and not every one. Of fewer than 200,000 clones listed, about 80% are singletons. Trimming took off 1 base at V and 3 bases at J, with 12 bases between the two ends. The CDR3 runs 15 residues. Germline CDR1 and CDR2: SEHNR and FQNEAQ (reference sequence). The TCR comes from a woman in her 70s with acute or convalescent COVID-19. This chain joins TRBV7-9 and TRBJ1-2, with D possibly TRBD1 on 6 matching bases. Material for sequencing was peripheral blood. The CDR3 nucleotides read TGTGCCAGCAGCTTAGGGCAGGGGCCTCACTATGGCTACACCTTC. Amino acids: CASSLGQGPHYGYTF. The variable domain in full, with the rest retrieved from reference TRBV7-9 and TRBJ1-2, is DTGVSQNPRHKITKRGQNVTFRCDPISEHNRLYWYRQTLGQGPEFLTYFQNEAQLEKSRLLSDRFSAERPKGSFSTLEIQRTEQGDSAMYLCASSLGQGPHYGYTFGSGTRLTVV.